This TCR beta chain was observed in a study of blood T cell repertoires in COVID-19 (dated by TCRdb to between 2020 and 2021). Background for the entire study: The collaborator samples originated in the United States, Italy and Spain and spanned the acute and convalescent phases of COVID-19. The prospective study material was composed of cDNA or gDNA derived from T cells, B-cell-depleted T cells, or PBMCs. Deeply sampled blood TCRbeta repertoires from subjects exposed to, actively infected with, or recovered from COVID-19 were included in the dataset. The repertoires were released in a freely available public database meant as a resource for research on the immune response to SARS-CoV-2. Samples came from the ongoing ImmuneRACE study (first 160 participants) plus 1,254 subjects from 6 global collaborators. Sample metadata almost always included a de-identified subject ID, COVID-19 status, age in years and sex. Where available, HLA class I and class II types were taken from metadata supplied by the sample provider and were not determined by assay-based typing.

Enrolling through a virtual design, the prospective study's participants ranged in age from roughly 18 to 89 years and lived across roughly 23 United States geographic areas. In the prospective study, participants were assigned to cohorts based on the clinical history participants reported in a screening survey and a study questionnaire. For ImmuneRACE Cohort 3, a participant was defined as recovered based on two consecutive negative NP/OP PCR tests, clearance by a healthcare professional, or resolution of symptoms. In the prospective study, whole blood, serum and a nasopharyngeal or oropharyngeal swab were collected from each participant by mobile phlebotomists. Participants in the prospective study had the option to provide additional blood draws and questionnaires over a 2-month period. Prospective study blood samples were shipped either frozen or at room temperature before DNA extraction. As concerns this clone: Its antigen is unknown. No much larger clone exists at a distance of one base, and base qualities are not known.

TCRbeta CDR3 regions were amplified from genomic DNA using the immunoSEQ Assay, a bias-controlled multiplex PCR. The published analysis was carried out like this. Nucleated cell counts per sample were estimated from amplification of reference gene primers within the assay. Sequence reads were collapsed and filtered to measure the absolute abundance of every unique TCRbeta CDR3 rearrangement. For each sample, productive Simpson clonality was calculated as the square root of Simpson's diversity index across productive rearrangements. TCRdb re-hosts the immuneACCESS table, in-frame sequences only. Its copies lack some clones; in the studies checked, an unresolved V gene accounts for under half of them, and the cause for the rest is not known. The V and J calls and clone size were taken over from that table, and D and trimming were inferred from the DNA. This sample holds 400,000 to 450,000 clones; roughly 87% were observed only once. About 0.63% of the sample comes from the top ten.

The CDR3 spans 14 residues, from the cysteine through the phenylalanine. This entry keeps only the CDR3 DNA: 42 bases, framed from base 1. CDR1 and CDR2 (LGHDT, YNNKEL) derive from the germline V gene (reference sequence). For this chain, trimming is 5 bases at the V end and 6 bases at the J end, and the number of junction bases without a gene match is 4. Results and caveats for the whole study, not just this receptor: The quantity of clinical and demographic metadata differed by source and by participant and was supplied without curation.

The V gene is TRBV3-1 (or the pseudogene TRBV3-2) and the J gene is TRBJ1-4, with 9 middle bases fitting TRBD1. This clonotype originated in a man younger than 30 who had recovered from COVID-19. The sequenced sample consisted of PBMCs or T cells enriched from blood (not recorded which). The DNA reads as follows: TGTGCCAGCAGCTGGACAGGGGTGGATGAAAAACTGTTTTTT. Translation gives CASSWTGVDEKLFF.